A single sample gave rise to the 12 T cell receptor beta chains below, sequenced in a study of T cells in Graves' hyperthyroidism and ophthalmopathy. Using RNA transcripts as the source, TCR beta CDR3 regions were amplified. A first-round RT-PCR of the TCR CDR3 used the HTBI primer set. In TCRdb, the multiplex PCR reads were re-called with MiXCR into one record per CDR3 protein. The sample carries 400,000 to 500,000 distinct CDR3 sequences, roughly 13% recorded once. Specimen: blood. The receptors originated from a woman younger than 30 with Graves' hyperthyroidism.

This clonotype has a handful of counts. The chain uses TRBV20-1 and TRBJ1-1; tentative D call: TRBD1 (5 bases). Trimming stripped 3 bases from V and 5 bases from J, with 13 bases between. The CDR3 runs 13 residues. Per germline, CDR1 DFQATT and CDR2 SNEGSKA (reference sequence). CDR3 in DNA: TGCAGTGCTAGTTGGGGGACTGGGACTGAAGCTTTCTTT. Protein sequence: CSASWGTGTEAFF.

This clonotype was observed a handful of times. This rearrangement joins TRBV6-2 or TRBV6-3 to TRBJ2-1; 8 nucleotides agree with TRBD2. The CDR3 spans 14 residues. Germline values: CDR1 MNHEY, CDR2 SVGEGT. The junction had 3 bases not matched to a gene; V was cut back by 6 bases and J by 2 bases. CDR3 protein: CASRLSGAYNEQFF. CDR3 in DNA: TGTGCCAGCAGGCTTAGCGGGGCCTACAATGAGCAGTTCTTC.

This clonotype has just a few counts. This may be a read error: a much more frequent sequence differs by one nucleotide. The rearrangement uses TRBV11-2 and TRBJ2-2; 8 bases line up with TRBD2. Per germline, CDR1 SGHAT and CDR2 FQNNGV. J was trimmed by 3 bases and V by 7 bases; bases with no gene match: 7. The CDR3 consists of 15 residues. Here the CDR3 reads CASKLAEADTGELFF. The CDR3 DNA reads TGTGCCAGCAAACTAGCGGAGGCGGACACCGGGGAGCTGTTTTTT.

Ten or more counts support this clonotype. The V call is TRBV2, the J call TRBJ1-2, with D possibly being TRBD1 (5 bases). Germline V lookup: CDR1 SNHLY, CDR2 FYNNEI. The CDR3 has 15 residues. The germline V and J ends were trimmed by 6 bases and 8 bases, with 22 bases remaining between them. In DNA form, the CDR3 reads TGTGCCAGCAGCGAGAATCCGGGACCGCTGGGCGGCTACACCTTC. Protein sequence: CASSENPGPLGGYTF.

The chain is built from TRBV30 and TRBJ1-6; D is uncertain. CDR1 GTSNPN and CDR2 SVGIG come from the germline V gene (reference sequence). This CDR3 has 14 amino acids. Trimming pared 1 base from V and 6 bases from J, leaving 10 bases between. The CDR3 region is CAWSGVRGNSPLHF. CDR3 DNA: TGTGCCTGGAGTGGGGTCCGAGGTAATTCACCCCTCCACTTT.

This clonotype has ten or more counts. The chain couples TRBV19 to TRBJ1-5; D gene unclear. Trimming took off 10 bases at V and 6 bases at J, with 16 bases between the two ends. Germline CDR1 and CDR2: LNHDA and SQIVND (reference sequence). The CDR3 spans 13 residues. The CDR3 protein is CATSRSRVQPQHF. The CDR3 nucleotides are TGTGCCACCTCACGGAGCCGGGTTCAGCCCCAGCATTTT.

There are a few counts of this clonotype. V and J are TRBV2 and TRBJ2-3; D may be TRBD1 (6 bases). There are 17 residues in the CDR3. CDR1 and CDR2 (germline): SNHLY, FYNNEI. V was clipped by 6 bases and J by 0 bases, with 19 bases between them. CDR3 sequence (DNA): TGTGCCAGCAGCCAAGAGGTGCGGACAGCAAGCACAGATACGCAGTATTTT. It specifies CASSQEVRTASTDTQYF.

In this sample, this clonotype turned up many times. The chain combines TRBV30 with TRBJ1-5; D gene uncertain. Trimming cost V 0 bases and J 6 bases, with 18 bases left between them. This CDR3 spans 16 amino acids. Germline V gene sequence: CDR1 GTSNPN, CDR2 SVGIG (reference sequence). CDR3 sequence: CAWSVGYSWGGQPQHF. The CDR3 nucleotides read TGTGCCTGGAGTGTTGGTTACTCTTGGGGTGGTCAGCCCCAGCATTTT.

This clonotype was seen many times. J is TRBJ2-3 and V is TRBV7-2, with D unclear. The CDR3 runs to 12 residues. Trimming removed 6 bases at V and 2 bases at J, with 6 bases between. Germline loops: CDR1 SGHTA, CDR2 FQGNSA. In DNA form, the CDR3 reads TGTGCCAGCAGTTTCATCACAGATACGCAGTATTTT. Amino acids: CASSFITDTQYF.

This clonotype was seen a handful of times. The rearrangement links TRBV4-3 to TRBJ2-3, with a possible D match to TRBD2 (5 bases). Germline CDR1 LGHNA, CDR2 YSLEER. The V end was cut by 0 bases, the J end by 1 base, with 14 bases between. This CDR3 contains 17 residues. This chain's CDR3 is CASSQDEPDLGTDTQYF. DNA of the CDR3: TGCGCCAGCAGCCAAGATGAACCGGACTTGGGCACAGATACGCAGTATTTT.

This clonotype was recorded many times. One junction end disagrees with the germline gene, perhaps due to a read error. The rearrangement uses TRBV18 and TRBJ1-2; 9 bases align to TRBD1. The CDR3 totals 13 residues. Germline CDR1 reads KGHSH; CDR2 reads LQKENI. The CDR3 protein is CTSSPRDRDGYTF. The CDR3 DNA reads TGTACCAGCTCACCGCGGGACAGGGATGGCTACACCTTC.

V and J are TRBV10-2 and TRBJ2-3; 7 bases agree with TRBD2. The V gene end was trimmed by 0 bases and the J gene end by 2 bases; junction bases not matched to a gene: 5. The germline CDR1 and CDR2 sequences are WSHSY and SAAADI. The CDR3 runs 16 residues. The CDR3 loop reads CASSESAREFTDTQYF. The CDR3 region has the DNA TGCGCCAGCAGTGAGTCCGCGCGGGAGTTCACAGATACGCAGTATTTT.